This passage covers 3 T cell receptor beta chains from one sample sequenced in a study of cytomegalovirus exposure and HLA in healthy donors. PCR primers comprised 60 Vbeta and 13 Jbeta primers. TCRdb's copy holds only in-frame clones and misses some; the assay was immunoSEQ multiplex PCR. The table lists over 150,000 clones, about 77% of them singletons. The specimen was PBMCs. Every receptor here comes from a woman aged 40 to 50 in good health and CMV-seropositive.

This CDR3 is CASSLPGVGGTEAFF. In DNA, the CDR3 is TGCGCCAGCAGTTTACCCGGAGTCGGGGGCACTGAAGCTTTCTTT. This sequence joins TRBV5-1 and TRBJ1-1; D is perhaps TRBD1 (5 bases). Germline values: CDR1 SGHRS, CDR2 YFSETQ. The CDR3 loop spans 15 amino acids. V lost 5 bases, J lost 4 bases, and 18 bases lay in between.

The V gene is TRBV7-2, the J gene TRBJ1-2, with D perhaps matching TRBD1 (6 bases). Trimming left V 1 base short and J 7 bases short, with 10 bases between. Germline V gene data show CDR1 as SGHTA and CDR2 as FQGNSA. The CDR3 is made up of 13 amino acids. The CDR3 coding sequence is TGTGCCAGCAGCTTAGACAGGGTCGGTGGCTACACCTTC. Residues: CASSLDRVGGYTF. The whole variable domain, filled in from reference TRBV7-2 and TRBJ1-2, reads GAGVSQSPSNKVTEKGKDVELRCDPISGHTALYWYRQSLGQGLEFLIYFQGNSAPDKSGLPSDRFSAERTGGSVSTLTIQRTQQEDSAVYLCASSLDRVGGYTFGSGTRLTVV.

The chain uses TRBV28 and TRBJ1-2; D remains ambiguous. CDR1 is MDHEN, CDR2 SYDVKM, per germline. The CDR3 length is 12 residues. V was clipped by 5 bases and J by 2 bases, with 6 bases between them. CDR3 residues: CASSPENYGYTF. The CDR3 DNA follows: TGTGCCAGCAGTCCTGAGAACTATGGCTACACCTTC.